This T cell receptor beta chain was profiled in a study of regulatory T cells in long-lasting Graves disease (dated by TCRdb to the early 2020s). About the full investigation: Persistent Graves' disease meant more than 5 years of antithyroid drug treatment with TSH receptor autoantibodies that stayed positive. A total of roughly 33 samples were covered by TCR sequencing, comprising some 13 persistent and around 20 newly diagnosed Graves' disease patients. This study used TCR sequencing and RNA sequencing of peripheral blood to compare persistent Graves' disease patients against newly diagnosed Graves' disease patients. Persistent Graves' disease patients in the clinical cohort had taken antithyroid drugs for 8 to 12 years on average. The study was conducted in China and was registered as a clinical trial.

V sheds 5 bases and J sheds 3 bases, leaving 17 bases between their ends. The germline V gene (reference sequence) gives CDR1 as MNHEY and CDR2 as SMNVEV. The CDR3 contains 15 residues, cysteine and phenylalanine counted. The only DNA kept is the CDR3, 45 bases in frame from the first base. Beyond this particular receptor, the publication reports: Persistent disease showed preferential use of TRBV28, TRBJ1-2 and TRBJ2-5, whereas newly diagnosed disease favored TRBV20-1 and TRBJ2-1. Patients with persistent disease shared more public clonotypes (about 2,500) than newly diagnosed patients did (roughly 970). Sequencing and analysis were limited to the TCR beta chain. Because the primary lesion, thyroid tissue, could not be accessed, the study looked at peripheral blood alone. The authors noted that the small sample size was a limitation that may lower accuracy. Persistent Graves' disease patients showed lower TCR Shannon entropy and fewer highly expanded clones than newly diagnosed patients, suggesting clonal expansion.

This clonotype was counted a few times. Which antigen it targets is not known. No per-base quality is available; no much larger clone lies one base away. The library was built by means of multiplex PCR. The sequencing machine was an Illumina HiSeq 4000. TCR beta libraries were built with iRepertoire HTBI primers and Arm-PCR amplification of CDR3 regions. Gel purification was performed on PCR products prior to sequencing. The source study handled its data this way. Gene usage analysis of CDR3 amino acid clonotypes relied on the 60 to 65 TRBV and 14 TRBJ segments identified across samples. Filtered high-quality paired reads were merged into contigs using COPE and FqMerger. BLAST was used to align contigs to IMGT TRBV, TRBD and TRBJ reference genes, and CDR3 was defined according to IMGT. Any clonotype with a frequency above 0.1% was classified as a highly expanded clone. Shannon entropy served as the measure of repertoire diversity, while the Gini coefficient captured V-J evenness. A clonotype found in more than one individual was treated as public. The public reads were run again by TCRdb, first through fastp at Q25 and then through MiXCR, and only productive beta chains were kept. Rows matching on CDR3 protein sequence are summarized as one entry with the most common DNA and genes. The V and J calls were determined by TCRdb, not by the authors. Recorded for this sample are hundreds of thousands of distinct CDR3 sequences; approximately 23% of them occurred a single time. Around 12% of the sample rests with the top ten.

The time point label, as the study defines it: persistent/refractory GD, antithyroid drugs over 5 years with positive TRAb. For both TCR sequencing and RNA sequencing, RNA was extracted from PBMCs using TRIzol. Graves' disease was diagnosed according to American Thyroid Association guidelines. Recruitment of patients was carried out at an endocrinology department in Xi'an, China. Each patient gave roughly 8.4 milliliters of peripheral blood, collected in an EDTA anticoagulant tube. Ficoll Paque Plus density gradient separation was used to isolate PBMCs, and no additional T cell sorting was done. An Agilent 2100 Bioanalyzer and agarose gel were used to assess RNA quality, and a NanoDrop 2000 was used to measure RNA concentration.

Sequences were derived from peripheral blood mononuclear cells (PBMCs), sampled when the disease was refractory, from a patient treated with antithyroid drugs. Recombination joined TRBV27 with TRBJ2-7; a tentative D match to TRBD1 spans 6 bases. The receptor was isolated from a female donor with Graves disease. The CDR3 amino acid sequence is: CASSIQQGRYYEQYF. The DNA is TGTGCCAGCAGTATACAACAGGGTCGATACTACGAGCAGTACTTC.